The next 20 T cell receptor beta chains were all read from a single sample in a study of blood T cell repertoires in COVID-19. Clones were read by immunoSEQ multiplex PCR, and TCRdb kept only the in-frame ones, dropping some. The sample carries tens of thousands of clones, around 77% recorded once. The sequencing input was peripheral blood. These receptors originate from a man between 65 and 85 years old with COVID-19, enrolled during active disease.

The chain combines TRBV27 with TRBJ2-2; D call uncertain. This CDR3 is 14 amino acids long. Germline CDR1 and CDR2: MNHEY and SMNVEV (reference sequence). Trimming cost V 2 bases and J 4 bases, with 8 bases left between them. CDR3 sequence: CASSLSRSTGELFF. In DNA form, the CDR3 reads TGTGCCAGCAGTTTAAGTCGGAGCACCGGGGAGCTGTTTTTT.

In nucleotides, the CDR3 is TGTGCCAGCAGCTCAGGACTAGCGGGAGGGCCCTACGAGCAGTACTTC. Translated, it gives CASSSGLAGGPYEQYF. This chain links TRBV5-5 with TRBJ2-7; 15 bases align to TRBD2. Trimming at V came to 3 bases and at J to 2 bases, leaving 3 bases not matched to a gene. The CDR3 is 16 amino acids. The germline CDR1 and CDR2 sequences are SGHKS and YYEKEE (reference sequence).

The V call is TRBV18, the J call TRBJ2-5; 7 nucleotides line up with TRBD1. The CDR3 runs 18 residues. Germline V CDR1 and CDR2: KGHSH, LQKENI. Trimming took 6 bases from V and 5 from J; bases not matched to a gene: 21. Here the CDR3 reads CASSPGTDLFPRGETQYF. In DNA, the CDR3 is TGTGCCAGCTCGCCGGGGACAGACCTTTTCCCAAGGGGGGAGACCCAGTACTTC.

The V call is TRBV29-1, the J call TRBJ2-1, with 7 bases fitting TRBD2. CDR1 and CDR2 from the germline V gene are SQVTM and ANQGSEA. With 4 bases clipped from V and 4 bases from J, the junction kept 7 bases outside the gene matches. The CDR3 has 14 amino acids. CDR3 region: CSVVWREGYNEQFF. As DNA, the CDR3 is TGCAGCGTTGTTTGGAGGGAGGGATACAATGAGCAGTTCTTC.

The chain carries TRBV6-6 and TRBJ2-7; the match to TRBD2 covers 9 bases. The CDR3 extends over 13 amino acids. The trim removed 8 bases at V and 6 bases at J, leaving 8 bases unmatched. CDR1 is MNHNY, CDR2 SVGAGI, per germline (reference sequence). CDR3 nucleotides: TGTGCCAGCGCGCTAGCGGGAACTGCCGAGCAGTACTTC. Protein: CASALAGTAEQYF.

This sequence joins TRBV19 and TRBJ2-7, with TRBD1 matching 8 bases. CDR1 is LNHDA, CDR2 SQIVND, per germline (reference sequence). The J segment lost 5 bases and the V segment lost 4 bases, leaving 7 bases of the junction unmatched. CDR3 length: 14 amino acids. CDR3 sequence: CASSTDRVWHEQYF. CDR3 DNA sequence: TGTGCCAGTAGTACGGACAGGGTTTGGCACGAGCAGTACTTC. Variable domain in full (rest from reference TRBV19 and TRBJ2-7): DGGITQSPKYLFRKEGQNVTLSCEQNLNHDAMYWYRQDPGQGLRLIYYSQIVNDFQKGDIAEGYSVSREKKESFPLTVTSAQKNPTAFYLCASSTDRVWHEQYFGPGTRLTVT.

The chain uses TRBV6-2 or TRBV6-3 and TRBJ1-2, with a possible D match to TRBD1 (5 bases). Trimming left V 3 bases short and J 5 bases short, with 13 bases between. Germline V lookup: CDR1 MNHEY, CDR2 SVGEGT. CDR3 length: 14 residues. The CDR3, as DNA: TGTGCCAGCAGTTATATCCAGGGACTATATGGCTACACCTTC. It yields the protein CASSYIQGLYGYTF.

J is TRBJ2-5 and V is TRBV10-3, with TRBD1 matching 11 bases. The CDR3 extends over 13 amino acids. The germline V gene encodes CDR1 ENHRY and CDR2 SYGVKD. V dropped 10 bases and J dropped 3; count of bases not matched to a gene: 4. The DNA for the CDR3 is TGTGCCACATTGGGACAGGGGGAAGAGACCCAGTACTTC. Protein sequence: CATLGQGEETQYF.

The V and J genes are TRBV19 and TRBJ2-1; maybe TRBD1 (6 bases). Between the trimmed V and J ends, which lost 5 bases and 6 bases, there was a span of 20 bases. Germline values: CDR1 LNHDA, CDR2 SQIVND (reference sequence). The CDR3 is 16 amino acids. The CDR3 loop is CASSVPGHQAVNEQFF. CDR3 bases: TGTGCCAGTAGTGTACCGGGACACCAAGCGGTCAATGAGCAGTTCTTC.

V is TRBV30 and J is TRBJ1-1, with D hard to call. Looked up from germline, CDR1 is GTSNPN and CDR2 is SVGIG (reference sequence). CDR3 length: 16 amino acids. The germline V and J ends were trimmed by 2 bases and 1 base, with 17 bases remaining between them. The DNA of the CDR3 is TGTGCCTGGAGTTCGCTTGGCAGGCTGAGGAACACTGAAGCTTTCTTT. Residues: CAWSSLGRLRNTEAFF.

The rearrangement uses TRBV7-9 and TRBJ1-4; a weak D match, TRBD1 (5 bases). Per germline, CDR1 SEHNR and CDR2 FQNEAQ (reference sequence). The CDR3 covers 14 residues. Trimming stripped 1 base from V and 5 bases from J, with 8 bases between. In DNA, the CDR3 is TGTGCCAGCAGCTTAGGGGGGGAAAATGAAAAACTGTTTTTT. Translation: CASSLGGENEKLFF.

The chain carries TRBV6-2 or TRBV6-3 and TRBJ2-1; no definite D call. CDR1 and CDR2 from the germline V gene are MNHEY and SVGEGT. Trimming pared 2 bases from V and 4 bases from J, leaving 18 bases between. The length of the CDR3 is 17 residues. The CDR3, as DNA: TGTGCCAGCAGTTACATGTGGGCCTCGTTTATGTACAATGAGCAGTTCTTC. Amino acid sequence: CASSYMWASFMYNEQFF.

This clone was counted once. V is TRBV15 and J is TRBJ1-1; D is unresolved. The CDR3 is 15 amino acids. V gave up 0 bases and J gave up 1 base, with 9 bases separating them. From germline, CDR1 is LNHNV and CDR2 YYDKDF (reference sequence). CDR3 DNA sequence: TGTGCCACCAGCAGAGATTATGGGAGGAACACTGAAGCTTTCTTT. It codes for CATSRDYGRNTEAFF.

The chain links TRBV3-1 (or the pseudogene TRBV3-2) to TRBJ2-5, with D perhaps matching TRBD1 (6 bases). Germline V gene data show CDR1 as LGHDT and CDR2 as YNNKEL (reference sequence). The CDR3 extends over 13 amino acids. Trimming took off 1 base at V and 10 bases at J, with 13 bases between the two ends. The CDR3 region is CASSQVGALGQYF. CDR3 coding DNA: TGTGCCAGCAGCCAAGTGGGGGCCTTGGGCCAGTACTTC.

This clone was found a few times. CDR3 nucleotides: TGTGCCAGCAGCTTAGCCATCCTGAGCTCCTACAATGAGCAGTTCTTC. The encoded protein is CASSLAILSSYNEQFF. This chain joins TRBV11-1 and TRBJ2-1; D ambiguous. The V end lost 0 bases, the J end lost 0 bases, and 9 bases lay between the germline ends. The CDR3 is 16 amino acids. CDR1 is SGHAT and CDR2 is FQDESV in the germline V gene (reference sequence).

This clone was picked up one time. The chain uses TRBV15 and TRBJ1-1, with unresolved D. V dropped 0 bases and J dropped 4 bases, with 9 bases sitting between them. Germline V gene sequence: CDR1 LNHNV, CDR2 YYDKDF (reference sequence). The CDR3 length is 14 residues. CDR3 sequence reads: CATSRDMGPTEAFF. The CDR3 DNA reads as TGTGCCACCAGCAGAGATATGGGCCCCACTGAAGCTTTCTTT.

In DNA form, the CDR3 reads TGTGCCAGCAACAGCAACTATGGCTACACCTTC. Amino acid sequence: CASNSNYGYTF. This chain connects TRBV28 to TRBJ1-2, with D hard to call. The length of the CDR3 is 11 residues. CDR1 is MDHEN and CDR2 is SYDVKM in the germline V gene. V was clipped by 7 bases and J by 2 bases, with 5 bases between them.

The chain carries TRBV19 and TRBJ2-7; D may be TRBD1 (5 bases). This CDR3 has 15 amino acids. The germline V and J ends were trimmed by 5 bases and 5 bases, with 19 bases remaining between them. Germline assignment: CDR1 LNHDA and CDR2 SQIVND (reference sequence). The CDR3 protein is CASSPYLRVLDEQYF. Here the CDR3 DNA reads TGTGCCAGTAGTCCGTACCTCAGGGTACTCGACGAGCAGTACTTC.

The gene calls are TRBV7-3 and TRBJ2-2; no reliable D call. Germline V gives CDR1 SGHTA, CDR2 FQGTGA. V shed 6 bases and J shed 5 bases, with 7 bases lying between them. The CDR3 runs 12 residues. The CDR3 spells CASSYGTGELFF. The DNA for the CDR3 is TGTGCCAGCAGTTACGGGACCGGGGAGCTGTTTTTT.

The chain uses TRBV3-1 (or the pseudogene TRBV3-2) and TRBJ2-2, with 8 bases matching TRBD2. Per the germline V gene, CDR1 is LGHDT and CDR2 is YNNKEL (reference sequence). After removal of 6 bases from V and 6 bases from J, the junction contained 6 bases not matched to a gene. The CDR3 covers 14 residues. CDR3 in DNA: TGTGCCAGCAGAGTTACTAGCGGTGCCGGGGAGCTGTTTTTT. Amino acids: CASRVTSGAGELFF.